The 18 T cell receptor beta chains reported below all come from one sample, sequenced in a study of T cell repertoires in cytomegalovirus infection. From the reads, TCRdb called clonotypes with MiXCR, one entry per CDR3 protein. This sample has about 920,000 distinct CDR3 sequences, with around a third found just once. Which antigens these TCRs recognize remains unknown. The specimen was cultured CD8+ T cells from PBMCs, collected from culture after CMV antigen stimulation. All receptors derive from a human donor in good health (CMV status not recorded). Some clones in this sample may be carry-over from other donors' samples.

The chain employs TRBV12-3 or TRBV12-4 and TRBJ1-1; D uncertain. Trimming left V 4 bases short and J 1 base short, with 19 bases between. This CDR3 region has 17 residues. The CDR3 is CASSWYLGRSSNTEAFF. DNA for the CDR3: TGTGCCAGCAGTTGGTATTTGGGCAGATCTTCGAACACTGAAGCTTTCTTT.

This clonotype was seen many times. J is TRBJ2-1 and V is TRBV20-1, with D perhaps given as TRBD1 or TRBD2 (6 bases each). Germline V gene lookup returns CDR1 DFQATT and CDR2 SNEGSKA (reference sequence). V gave up 5 bases and J gave up 6 bases, with 20 bases separating them. This CDR3 region has 15 residues. The CDR3 spells CSADFMWGARNEQFF. CDR3 DNA sequence: TGCAGTGCTGATTTTATGTGGGGGGCCCGCAATGAGCAGTTCTTC.

This chain joins TRBV7-2 and TRBJ2-7; 11 positions match TRBD2. J was trimmed by 3 bases and V by 1 base; bases with no gene match: 11. This CDR3 spans 18 amino acids. Germline loops: CDR1 SGHTA, CDR2 FQGNSA. The CDR3 sequence is CASSLVPPLAGGIYEQYF. CDR3 DNA sequence: TGTGCCAGCAGCTTAGTCCCCCCGCTAGCGGGGGGTATCTACGAGCAGTACTTC.

The chain joins TRBV6-5 to TRBJ1-3, with D hard to call. CDR3 length: 14 amino acids. The V and J ends lost 3 bases and 1 base respectively, with 7 bases between them. Germline CDR1 MNHEY, CDR2 SVGAGI. This CDR3 is CASSYVGSGNTIYF. The CDR3 DNA is TGTGCCAGCAGTTATGTGGGGTCTGGAAACACCATATATTTT.

The chain joins TRBV6-2 or TRBV6-3 to TRBJ2-1, with 7 bases identical to TRBD2. This CDR3 has 16 residues. Trimming at V came to 6 bases and at J to 2 bases, leaving 10 bases not matched to a gene. The V gene's germline CDR1 is MNHEY and CDR2 SVGEGT. The CDR3 DNA reads as TGTGCCAGCAGCAGACTAGCTGATGGGCCCTACAATGAGCAGTTCTTC. Translation gives CASSRLADGPYNEQFF.

This clonotype has just a few counts. A read error is possible here, since a much larger clone lies one base away. The V call is TRBV19, the J call TRBJ1-1; no clear D. This CDR3 region has 14 residues. The germline V gene encodes CDR1 LNHDA and CDR2 SQIVND (reference sequence). CDR3: CASSFEGGNTKAFF. The DNA of the CDR3 is TGTGCCAGTAGTTTCGAGGGCGGGAACACTAAAGCTTTCTTT.

This clonotype came up a few times. The CDR3 region is CATQGQVETFF. The CDR3 DNA follows: TGTGCCACCCAAGGACAGGTCGAAACTTTCTTT. This chain joins TRBV19 and TRBJ1-1, with 7 bases lining up with TRBD1. V lost 10 bases, J lost 12 bases, and 11 bases stayed unmatched. CDR1 LNHDA and CDR2 SQIVND come from the germline V gene (reference sequence). This CDR3 is 11 amino acids long.

This clonotype was counted a few times. V and J are TRBV11-2 and TRBJ2-3; 9 nucleotides align to TRBD2. This CDR3 has 16 amino acids. With 4 bases clipped from V and 2 bases from J, the junction kept 7 bases outside the gene matches. Germline CDR1 and CDR2: SGHAT and FQNNGV. CDR3 bases: TGTGCCAGCAGCTATTTTCGCGGGGGGGACACAGATACGCAGTATTTT. Translating gives CASSYFRGGDTDTQYF.

This sequence joins TRBV7-9 and TRBJ2-7; possibly TRBD1 for D (6 bases). Germline loops: CDR1 SEHNR, CDR2 FQNEAQ (reference sequence). V shed 5 bases and J shed 3 bases, with 17 bases lying between them. This CDR3 region has 15 residues. The CDR3 region has the DNA TGTGCCAGCAGCCCACCTTCCGGACAGATCTACGAGCAGTACTTC. Residues: CASSPPSGQIYEQYF. Variable domain in full (rest from reference TRBV7-9 and TRBJ2-7): DTGVSQNPRHKITKRGQNVTFRCDPISEHNRLYWYRQTLGQGPEFLTYFQNEAQLEKSRLLSDRFSAERPKGSFSTLEIQRTEQGDSAMYLCASSPPSGQIYEQYFGPGTRLTVT.

Details on this clonotype: At one end the junction does not follow the germline gene, possibly because of a read error. The rearrangement links TRBV12-3 or TRBV12-4 to TRBJ2-5, with D perhaps matching TRBD2 (5 bases). The CDR3 contains 14 residues. Here the CDR3 reads CASSFPGLQETQHF. CDR3 in DNA: TGTGCCAGCAGCTTCCCCGGACTCCAAGAGACCCAGCACTTC.

This sequence joins TRBV7-9 and TRBJ2-3; a weak D match, TRBD1 (5 bases). CDR3 length: 16 residues. Germline assignment: CDR1 SEHNR and CDR2 FQNEAQ (reference sequence). V lost 5 bases and J lost 2, with 17 bases in between. This chain's CDR3 is CASSPKGQGNTDTQYF. In nucleotides, the CDR3 is TGTGCCAGCAGCCCAAAGGGGCAGGGTAACACAGATACGCAGTATTTT. Complete variable domain (other parts from reference TRBV7-9 and TRBJ2-3): DTGVSQNPRHKITKRGQNVTFRCDPISEHNRLYWYRQTLGQGPEFLTYFQNEAQLEKSRLLSDRFSAERPKGSFSTLEIQRTEQGDSAMYLCASSPKGQGNTDTQYFGPGTRLTVL.

There are a few counts of this clonotype. The chain joins TRBV7-6 to TRBJ1-2; TRBD1 is a possible D gene (5 bases). There are 15 residues in the CDR3. The germline CDR1 and CDR2 sequences are SGHVS and FNYEAQ. V was trimmed by 1 base and J by 4 bases, leaving 13 bases between them. The DNA for the CDR3 is TGTGCCAGCAGCTTAGGAACCAGGGAGGGCTATGGCTACACCTTC. It specifies CASSLGTREGYGYTF.

V and J are TRBV5-1 and TRBJ2-7; possibly TRBD1 or TRBD2 for D (5 bases each). The ends were cut back, 4 bases at V and 2 bases at J, with 13 bases in the middle. CDR1 and CDR2 (germline): SGHRS, YFSETQ. CDR3 size: 14 residues. The CDR3 is CASSGKGEPYEQYF. The CDR3 coding sequence is TGCGCCAGCAGCGGGAAAGGGGAGCCCTACGAGCAGTACTTC.

This clonotype was seen only a few times. The gene calls are TRBV6-2 or TRBV6-3 and TRBJ1-2, with a weak D call TRBD1 (5 bases). Deletions cut 4 bases from V and 6 bases from J, with 15 bases between. Germline loops: CDR1 MNHEY, CDR2 SVGEGT. The CDR3 runs 14 residues. The CDR3 DNA sequence: TGTGCCAGCAGTTCCCTCCAGGGTACCGATGGCTACACCTTC. As protein: CASSSLQGTDGYTF.

This clonotype was seen a handful of times. This chain connects TRBV6-2 or TRBV6-3 to TRBJ2-5, with a weak D call TRBD1 (5 bases). The V gene lost 2 bases and the J gene lost 1 base, with 11 bases spanning the gap. The CDR3 runs to 15 residues. Germline V gene lookup returns CDR1 MNHEY and CDR2 SVGEGT. The CDR3 bases are TGTGCCAGCAGTTACGGGGCAGCCCCCCAAGAGACCCAGTACTTC. This gives the protein CASSYGAAPQETQYF.

This clonotype has more than one count but fewer than ten. The junction departs from the called germline gene at one end, perhaps through a read error. This chain links TRBV7-8 with TRBJ2-5; the D gene is possibly TRBD2 (5 bases). Germline V CDR1 and CDR2: SGHVS, FQNEAQ. This CDR3 region has 14 residues. Here the CDR3 reads CASSLAEGGETQYF. DNA for the CDR3: TGTGCCAGCAGCCTAGCCGAGGGTGGGGAGACCCAGTACTTC. The variable domain in full, with the rest retrieved from reference TRBV7-8 and TRBJ2-5, is GAGVSQSPRYKVAKRGQDVALRCDPISGHVSLFWYQQALGQGPEFLTYFQNEAQLDKSGLPSDRFFAERPEGSVSTLKIQRTQQEDSAVYLCASSLAEGGETQYFGPGTRLLVL.

This clonotype has just a few counts. This sequence joins TRBV3-1 and TRBJ2-1, with no clear D. CDR1 and CDR2 from the germline V gene are LGHDT and YNNKEL (reference sequence). CDR3 length: 14 amino acids. V lost 0 bases to trimming and J lost 1 base, with 4 bases between them. The CDR3 DNA follows: TGTGCCAGCAGCCAAGATTTTTCCTACAATGAGCAGTTCTTC. Its translation: CASSQDFSYNEQFF.

The chain employs TRBV15 and TRBJ2-7; 12 bases map to TRBD1. With 2 bases clipped from V and 1 base from J, the junction kept 15 bases outside the gene matches. The CDR3 sequence is 20 residues long. Germline-derived CDR1 and CDR2 are LNHNV and YYDKDF (reference sequence). CDR3: CATSRTRDRGRESGSYEQYF. In DNA form, the CDR3 reads TGTGCCACCAGCAGAACACGGGACAGGGGGCGCGAATCTGGTTCCTACGAGCAGTACTTC.